The 9 T cell receptor beta chains below all came from one sample that was sequenced in a study of blood T cell repertoires in COVID-19. Sequenced by immunoSEQ multiplex PCR; TCRdb stores in-frame clones only, minus some. The repertoire holds roughly 300,000 clones, with about 85% as singletons. Source material: PBMCs or T cells enriched from blood (not recorded which). These receptors were collected from a woman aged 30 to 39 who had recovered from COVID-19.

As DNA, the CDR3 is TGTGCCAGCAGTTTACAAACTGAAGCTTTCTTT. Amino acids: CASSLQTEAFF. The chain has TRBV12-3 or TRBV12-4 and TRBJ1-1; D is unclear. The CDR3 sequence is 11 residues long. Trimming took off 2 bases at V and 5 bases at J, with 3 bases between the two ends.

The chain recombines TRBV30 with TRBJ1-6, with 7 bases matching TRBD1. CDR1 GTSNPN and CDR2 SVGIG come from the germline V gene (reference sequence). J lost 3 bases, V lost 4 bases, and 3 bases had no gene match. The CDR3 covers 14 residues. Here the CDR3 reads CAWTRDSYNSPLHF. The DNA of the CDR3 is TGTGCCTGGACTCGGGACAGCTATAATTCACCCCTCCACTTT.

The chain couples TRBV19 to TRBJ2-1; TRBD2 matches at 7 bases. V dropped 3 bases and J dropped 4; count of bases not matched to a gene: 3. CDR1 is LNHDA, CDR2 SQIVND, per germline (reference sequence). The CDR3 has 14 residues. Here the CDR3 reads CASSILGLYNEQFF. For the CDR3, the DNA is TGTGCCAGTAGTATCCTGGGACTATACAATGAGCAGTTCTTC.

The V and J genes are TRBV9 and TRBJ1-6, with TRBD1 as a possible D gene (6 bases). Germline values: CDR1 SGDLS, CDR2 YYNGEE. The V end was cut by 1 base, the J end by 9 bases, with 11 bases between. The CDR3 covers 14 residues. For the CDR3, the DNA is TGTGCCAGCAGCGTAACAGGGATCGGTTCACCCCTCCACTTT. Residues: CASSVTGIGSPLHF.

To note about this clone: This specimen includes other DNA sequences encoding the same CDR3. V is TRBV30 and J is TRBJ1-2; 8 bases fit TRBD1. This CDR3 contains 15 residues. Germline V gives CDR1 GTSNPN, CDR2 SVGIG (reference sequence). After removal of 3 bases from V and 0 bases from J, the junction contained 6 bases not matched to a gene. The CDR3 loop is CAWSVGQVSNYGYTF. CDR3 nucleotides: TGTGCCTGGAGCGTGGGACAGGTTTCTAACTATGGCTACACCTTC.

The table lists this clone with a count of one. The gene calls are TRBV18 and TRBJ2-2; possible D gene TRBD2, 5 bases. CDR1 is KGHSH and CDR2 is LQKENI in the germline V gene. V was shortened by 3 bases and J by 4 bases, with 18 bases between the two germline ends. The CDR3 spans 17 residues. CDR3 sequence: CASSPLPPPGSTGELFF. DNA for the CDR3: TGTGCCAGCTCACCCTTACCCCCACCGGGATCCACCGGGGAGCTGTTTTTT.

The rearrangement uses TRBV30 and TRBJ2-3; D is possibly TRBD2 (6 bases). Trimming cost V 2 bases and J 7 bases, with 13 bases left between them. The CDR3 runs 13 residues. Germline V lookup: CDR1 GTSNPN, CDR2 SVGIG (reference sequence). CDR3 nucleotides: TGTGCCTGGAGTACCGCGGGGCACCATACGCAGTATTTT. This encodes CAWSTAGHHTQYF. Filled out from reference TRBV30 and TRBJ2-3, the complete variable domain reads SQTIHQWPATLVQPVGSPLSLECTVEGTSNPNLYWYRQAAGRGLQLLFYSVGIGQISSEVPQNLSASRPQDRQFILSSKKLLLSDSGFYLCAWSTAGHHTQYFGPGTRLTVL.

The rearrangement links TRBV13 to TRBJ1-3; D possibly corresponds to TRBD1 (5 bases). Germline CDR1 reads PRHDT; CDR2 reads FYEKMQ (reference sequence). This CDR3 is 16 amino acids long. Trimming cost V 0 bases and J 1 base, with 10 bases left between them. The CDR3 DNA follows: TGTGCCAGCAGCTTAGGTCCGGGGGGTTCTGGAAACACCATATATTTT. As protein: CASSLGPGGSGNTIYF.

The chain joins TRBV7-2 to TRBJ1-2; 9 nucleotides match TRBD1. The germline V gene encodes CDR1 SGHTA and CDR2 FQGNSA. J was trimmed by 8 bases and V by 0 bases; bases with no gene match: 7. The CDR3 covers 15 residues. The CDR3 DNA is TGTGCCAGCAGCTTAGCAGGACAGGGGTCGAAGGGCTACACCTTC. As protein: CASSLAGQGSKGYTF.